This T cell receptor beta chain was captured in a study of blood T cell repertoires in COVID-19. Before being deemed recovered, Cohort 3 donors had two negative PCRs, clearance, or symptom resolution. CDR1 is SGHAT, CDR2 FQNNGV, per germline. CDR3 length: 17 amino acids. Trimming took off 3 bases at V and 9 bases at J, with 21 bases between the two ends. Profiling relied on immunoSEQ multiplex PCR, and the TCRdb table lists in-frame clones only, not all of them. The data contain about 170,000 clones, roughly 80% of them singletons. The chain uses TRBV11-2 and TRBJ1-6; D is possibly TRBD1 (6 bases). Sequencing was performed on PBMCs or T cells enriched from blood (not recorded which). This TCR came from a woman between 50 and 59 years old who had recovered from COVID-19. The CDR3 DNA sequence: TGTGCCAGCAGCTTGAGGGGGGGGACTGGGCCTTTTTCACCCCTCCACTTT. It is translated as CASSLRGGTGPFSPLHF.